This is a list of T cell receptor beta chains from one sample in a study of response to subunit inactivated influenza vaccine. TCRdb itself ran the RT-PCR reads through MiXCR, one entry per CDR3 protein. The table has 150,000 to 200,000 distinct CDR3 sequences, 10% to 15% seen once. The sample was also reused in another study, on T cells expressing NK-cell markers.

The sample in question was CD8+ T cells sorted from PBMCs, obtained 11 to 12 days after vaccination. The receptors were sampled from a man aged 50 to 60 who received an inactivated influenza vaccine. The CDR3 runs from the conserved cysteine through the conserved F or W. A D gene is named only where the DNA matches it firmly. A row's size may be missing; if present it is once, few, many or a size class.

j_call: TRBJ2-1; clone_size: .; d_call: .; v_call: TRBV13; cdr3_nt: TGTGCCAGCAGCTTAAGGGGGAGGAGCTCCTACAATGAGCAGTTCTTC; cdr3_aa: CASSLRGRSSYNEQFF
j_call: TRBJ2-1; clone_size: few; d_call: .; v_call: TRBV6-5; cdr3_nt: TGTGCCAGCAGTTACTCCAGAGGGCAACAAAATCCTCCTTACAATGAGCAGTTCTTC; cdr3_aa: CASSYSRGQQNPPYNEQFF
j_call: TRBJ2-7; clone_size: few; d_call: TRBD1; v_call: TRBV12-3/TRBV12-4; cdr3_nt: TGTGCCAGCAGTCTCCGGGACAGCCGGTACGAGCAGTACTTC; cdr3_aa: CASSLRDSRYEQYF
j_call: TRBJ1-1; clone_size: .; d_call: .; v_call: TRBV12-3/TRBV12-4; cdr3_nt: TGTGCCAGCAGTTTTTTCAACAGAGAAGCTTTCTTT; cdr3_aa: CASSFFNREAFF
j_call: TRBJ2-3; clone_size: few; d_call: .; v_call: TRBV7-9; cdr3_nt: TGTGCCAGCAGCTTACCACTAGAAGTAGATACGCAGTATTTT; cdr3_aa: CASSLPLEVDTQYF
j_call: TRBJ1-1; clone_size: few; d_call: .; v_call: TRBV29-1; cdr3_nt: TGCAGCGTTGGAGGGGTACCTGAAGCTTTCTTT; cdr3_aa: CSVGGVPEAFF
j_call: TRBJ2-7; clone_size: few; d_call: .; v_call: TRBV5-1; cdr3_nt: TGCGCCAGCAGCTTGGTACCATCCACCTACGAGCAGTACTTC; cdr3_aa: CASSLVPSTYEQYF
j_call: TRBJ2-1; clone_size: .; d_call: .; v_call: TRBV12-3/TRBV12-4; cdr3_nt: TGTGCCAGCAGAGAGAACAATGAGCAGTTCTTC; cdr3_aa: CASRENNEQFF
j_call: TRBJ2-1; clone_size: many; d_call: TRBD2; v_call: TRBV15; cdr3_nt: TGTGCCACCAGCAGAGATAACCCGGGAGGCGATGAGCAGTTCTTC; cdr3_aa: CATSRDNPGGDEQFF
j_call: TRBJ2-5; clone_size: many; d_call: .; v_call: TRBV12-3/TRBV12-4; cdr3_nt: TGTGCCAGCAGTTTCCCCAGTCAAGAGACCCAGTACTTC; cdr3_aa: CASSFPSQETQYF
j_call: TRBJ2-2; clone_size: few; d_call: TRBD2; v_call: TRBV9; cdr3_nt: TGTGCCAGCAGCGTAATCGATAGCGGGAGAACCACCGGGGAGCTGTTTTTT; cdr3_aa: CASSVIDSGRTTGELFF
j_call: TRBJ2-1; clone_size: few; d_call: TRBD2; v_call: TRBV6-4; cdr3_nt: TGTGCCAGCAGTGACGGGACTAGCGAATACAATGAGCAGTTCTTC; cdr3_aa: CASSDGTSEYNEQFF
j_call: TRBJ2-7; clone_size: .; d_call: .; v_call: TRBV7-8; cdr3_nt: TGTGCCATCGGCCCCGGGATCACCTACGAGCAGTACTTC; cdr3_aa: CAIGPGITYEQYF